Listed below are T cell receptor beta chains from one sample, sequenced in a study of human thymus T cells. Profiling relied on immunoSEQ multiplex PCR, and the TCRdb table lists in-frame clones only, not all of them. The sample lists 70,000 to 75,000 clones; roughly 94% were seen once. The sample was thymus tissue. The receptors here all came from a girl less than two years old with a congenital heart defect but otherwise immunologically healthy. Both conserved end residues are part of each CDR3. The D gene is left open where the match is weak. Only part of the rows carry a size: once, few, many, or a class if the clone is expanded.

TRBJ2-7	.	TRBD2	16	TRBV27	CASSQKEREKFHEQYF	TGTGCCAGCAGTCAAAAGGAGCGGGAAAAATTCCACGAGCAGTACTTC
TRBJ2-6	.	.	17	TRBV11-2	CASRLGWGSSGANVLTF	TGTGCCAGCAGACTCGGGTGGGGTAGCTCTGGGGCCAACGTCCTGACTTTC
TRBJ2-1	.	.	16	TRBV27	CASSLSGRGSRGWQFF	TGTGCCAGCAGTTTATCTGGGAGGGGGTCCAGGGGATGGCAGTTCTTC
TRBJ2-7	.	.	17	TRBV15	CATSRDLGGALSYEQYF	TGTGCCACCAGCAGAGATCTCGGGGGAGCACTCTCCTACGAGCAGTACTTC
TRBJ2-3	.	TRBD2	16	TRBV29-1	CSVERSREWGADTQYF	TGCAGCGTTGAAAGGTCGCGGGAGTGGGGGGCAGATACGCAGTATTTT
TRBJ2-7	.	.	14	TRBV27	CASSSAGKETEQYF	TGTGCCAGCAGTTCGGCAGGGAAAGAGACCGAGCAGTACTTC
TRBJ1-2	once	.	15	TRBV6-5	CASSYLRQRAYGYTF	TGTGCCAGCAGTTACCTTAGACAACGAGCCTATGGCTACACCTTC
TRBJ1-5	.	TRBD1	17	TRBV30	CAWNPGQGAKMDQPQHF	TGTGCCTGGAACCCGGGACAGGGGGCTAAGATGGATCAGCCCCAGCATTTT
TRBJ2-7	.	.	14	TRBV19	CASSSRQAHYEQYF	TGTGCCAGTAGCTCTCGACAGGCCCACTACGAGCAGTACTTC
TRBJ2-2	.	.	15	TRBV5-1	CASRKEGRNTGELFF	TGCGCCAGCAGAAAGGAGGGCCGGAACACCGGGGAGCTGTTTTTT
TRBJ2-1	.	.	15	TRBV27	CASSSQGGPYNEQFF	TGTGCCAGCAGTTCCCAGGGGGGTCCCTACAATGAGCAGTTCTTC
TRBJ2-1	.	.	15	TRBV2	CASSGGPANYNEQFF	TGTGCCAGCAGTGGGGGGCCAGCGAACTACAATGAGCAGTTCTTC
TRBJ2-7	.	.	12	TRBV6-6	CASSYSTHEQYF	TGTGCCAGCAGTTACTCAACCCACGAGCAGTACTTC
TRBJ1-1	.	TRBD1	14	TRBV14	CASSPVDRGPEAFF	TGTGCCAGCAGCCCCGTAGACAGGGGCCCTGAAGCTTTCTTT
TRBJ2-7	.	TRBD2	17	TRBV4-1	CASSQGSKSGRAYEQYF	TGCGCCAGCAGCCAAGGGTCCAAGAGCGGGAGGGCCTACGAGCAGTACTTC
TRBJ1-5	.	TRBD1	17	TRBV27	CASSWPEGRGDNQPQHF	TGTGCCAGCAGTTGGCCGGAGGGCAGGGGGGACAATCAGCCCCAGCATTTT
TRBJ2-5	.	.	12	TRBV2	CASRGNPETQYF	TGTGCCAGCAGGGGGAACCCGGAGACCCAGTACTTC
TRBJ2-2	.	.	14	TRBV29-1	CSVGGGPNTGELFF	TGCAGCGTTGGTGGGGGGCCCAACACCGGGGAGCTGTTTTTT
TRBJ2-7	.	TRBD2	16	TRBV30	CAWSVVREAQAYEQYF	TGTGCCTGGAGTGTAGTGCGGGAGGCCCAAGCCTACGAGCAGTACTTC
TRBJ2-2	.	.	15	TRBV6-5	CATRGVGWNTGELFF	TGTGCCACCAGGGGGGTAGGATGGAACACCGGGGAGCTGTTTTTT
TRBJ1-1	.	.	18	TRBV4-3	CASSQGRAWGRVNTEAFF	TGCGCCAGCAGCCAAGGGAGGGCCTGGGGCAGGGTGAACACTGAAGCTTTCTTT
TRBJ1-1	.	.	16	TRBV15	CATSRVQGPGTAEAFF	TGTGCCACCAGCAGAGTTCAGGGGCCCGGGACGGCTGAAGCTTTCTTT
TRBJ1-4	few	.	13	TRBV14	CASSQVLGGKLFF	TGTGCCAGCAGCCAAGTGTTGGGTGGAAAACTGTTTTTT
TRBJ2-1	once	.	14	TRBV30	CAWSPLPLMNEQFF	TGTGCCTGGAGCCCTTTACCCCTCATGAATGAGCAGTTCTTC
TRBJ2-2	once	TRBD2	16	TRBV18	CASSPTSGRSRGELFF	TGTGCCAGCTCACCGACTAGCGGGAGGTCTCGGGGGGAGCTGTTTTTT
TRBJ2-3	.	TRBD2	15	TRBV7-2	CASSFGLASTDTQYF	TGTGCCAGCAGCTTCGGACTAGCGAGCACAGATACGCAGTATTTT
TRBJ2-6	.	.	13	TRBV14	CASSQSGANVLTF	TGTGCCAGCAGCCAGTCTGGGGCCAACGTCCTGACTTTC
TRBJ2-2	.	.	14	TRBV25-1	CASRDSPNTGELFF	TGTGCCAGCAGGGACTCGCCGAACACCGGGGAGCTGTTTTTT
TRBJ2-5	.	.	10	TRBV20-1	CSAREETQYF	TGCAGTGCTAGAGAGGAGACCCAGTACTTC
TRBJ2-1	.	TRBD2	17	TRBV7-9	CASSPPRHSGTHNEQFF	TGTGCCAGCAGCCCGCCCCGCCATAGCGGGACCCACAATGAGCAGTTCTTC
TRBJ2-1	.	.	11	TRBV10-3	CAISEDGEQFF	TGTGCCATCAGTGAAGACGGTGAGCAGTTCTTC
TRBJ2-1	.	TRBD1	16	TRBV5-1	CASSPDRGEWDGEQFF	TGCGCCAGCAGCCCGGACAGGGGGGAATGGGACGGTGAGCAGTTCTTC
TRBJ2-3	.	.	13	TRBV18	CASSHRDANRQYF	TGTGCCAGCTCGCACCGGGACGCCAACAGGCAGTATTTT
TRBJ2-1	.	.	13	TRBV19	CASSKVSYNEQFF	TGTGCCAGTAGTAAGGTCAGCTACAATGAGCAGTTCTTC
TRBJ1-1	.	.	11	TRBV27	CASRNGGEAFF	TGTGCCAGCAGAAACGGGGGTGAAGCTTTCTTT
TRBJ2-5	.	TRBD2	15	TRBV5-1	CASSSTSGGQETQYF	TGCGCCAGCAGCTCAACTAGCGGGGGGCAAGAGACCCAGTACTTC
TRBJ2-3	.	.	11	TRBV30	CAWVSTDTQYF	TGTGCCTGGGTTAGCACAGATACGCAGTATTTT
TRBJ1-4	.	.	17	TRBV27	CASSPRRGKEGNEKLFF	TGTGCCAGCAGCCCCCGTCGGGGGAAGGAGGGGAATGAAAAACTGTTTTTT
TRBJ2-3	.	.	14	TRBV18	CASSPDDSTDTQYF	TGTGCCAGCTCACCCGACGACAGCACAGATACGCAGTATTTT
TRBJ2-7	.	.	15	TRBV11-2	CASSPWGIGSYEQYF	TGTGCCAGCAGCCCATGGGGGATAGGCTCCTACGAGCAGTACTTC
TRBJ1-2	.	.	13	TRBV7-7	CASSTARHYGYTF	TGTGCCAGCAGCACGGCCCGCCACTATGGCTACACCTTC
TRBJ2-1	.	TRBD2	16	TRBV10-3	CAIRGTSGRFYNEQFF	TGTGCCATCAGGGGGACTAGCGGGAGGTTTTACAATGAGCAGTTCTTC